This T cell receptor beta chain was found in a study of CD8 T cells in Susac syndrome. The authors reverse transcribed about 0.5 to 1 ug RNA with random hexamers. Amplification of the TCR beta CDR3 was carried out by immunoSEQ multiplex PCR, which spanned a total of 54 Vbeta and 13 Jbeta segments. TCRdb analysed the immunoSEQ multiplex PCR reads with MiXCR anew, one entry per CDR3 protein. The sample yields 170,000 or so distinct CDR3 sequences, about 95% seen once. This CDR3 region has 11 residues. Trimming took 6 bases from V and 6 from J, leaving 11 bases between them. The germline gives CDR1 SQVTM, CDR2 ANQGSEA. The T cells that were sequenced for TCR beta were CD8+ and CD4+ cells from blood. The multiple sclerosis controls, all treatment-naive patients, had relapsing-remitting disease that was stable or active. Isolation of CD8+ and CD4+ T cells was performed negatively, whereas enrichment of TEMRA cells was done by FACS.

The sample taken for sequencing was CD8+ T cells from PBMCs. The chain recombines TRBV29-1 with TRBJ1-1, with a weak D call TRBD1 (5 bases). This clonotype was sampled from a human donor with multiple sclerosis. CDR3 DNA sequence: TGCAGCGTCTATAGGGACTCTGAAGCTTTCTTT. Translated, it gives CSVYRDSEAFF.